This T cell receptor (beta chain) emerged from a study of cytomegalovirus exposure and HLA in healthy donors (dated by TCRdb to 2016 to 2017). Looking at the study overall: An earlier analysis of roughly 500 of the donors reported 250 to 300 Gb of sequence data and about 100 million unique TCR beta sequences from approximately 180 million T cells. In a later genetic analysis, genome-wide SNP genotypes for about three fifths of the roughly 670 donors were used, and that subset was treated as a discovery cohort. All discovery cohort repertoires had been generated using a single sequencing platform. Along with the roughly 670-subject first cohort, a separate validation cohort of over a hundred different subjects was used. An earlier analysis of approximately 500 of the donors applied high-throughput TCR beta sequencing to assess whether each TCR beta V gene segment acted as functional or pseudogenic. The study used immunosequencing to profile the T cell repertoires of approximately 650 subjects and linked those repertoires to cytomegalovirus serostatus. On average, around 240,000 unique TCR beta nucleotide sequences were sequenced per donor among a few hundred genotyped donors of the cohort, with 15% to 20% of those sequences being non-productive. Typing coverage differed by locus: A, B, C, DRB1 and DQB1 were typed in roughly 629-630 donors, DQA1 in around 500, DPA1 in 600 to 610, and DPB1 in just under 490. Because of strong linkage in the cohort, 4 to 6 DR-DQ haplotypes were treated as single units for association and clustering. HLA typing included class I and class II loci at four-digit resolution. The study aimed to test whether cataloging public T cell receptors could reveal signatures of past pathogen exposure. A later analysis re-examined previously published TCR beta repertoires from about 670 donors and added high-resolution HLA genotyping to investigate patterns of TCR occurrence. An early release covering some 640 HLA-typed donors comprised around 300 gigabases of sequencing data and 85 million or so unique TCR sequences. The later analysis used no new phenotypic data to find candidate immune exposures, relying instead on TCR beta sequences and their occurrence across donors. To predict cytomegalovirus infection status, the study brought together high-throughput TCR immunosequencing, statistical association of individual TCRs with disease status, and machine learning. Alongside the repertoire data, information on donor age, sex, ethnicity and CMV serostatus was compiled. The genetic ancestry cluster associated with self-reported Caucasian donors included 80% to 90% of the approximately 430 genotyped donors.

This clone was found a few times. Which antigen it targets is not known. No base qualities exist here, and no much larger clone lies one base off it. The method was the immunoSEQ multiplex PCR assay. For the multiplex PCR, a mixture combining 60 forward primers for TCR Vbeta segments and 13 reverse primers for TCR Jbeta segments was used. Amplification of the CDR3 region of rearranged TCR beta genes was performed with a multiplex PCR assay on genomic DNA. On the Illumina HiSeq System, the amplified TCR beta libraries were sequenced as 87-base-pair reads. For the original study's pipeline: A later analysis tallied 75 million to 95 million unique TCR beta chains across the 666 repertoires, and approximately 11 million of those chains were shared by two or more donors. Raw reads were error-corrected and collapsed into unique sequences by a nearest-neighbor algorithm in which closely related sequences were merged to remove PCR and sequencing errors. Alignment of CDR3 sequences to IMGT reference sequences was used to assign V, D and J gene segments. Each retained sequence needed at least a six-nucleotide match to both a V gene segment and a J gene segment. A rearrangement counted as productive if the CDR3 had no stop codons and remained in frame with V and J, and every other rearrangement counted as non-productive. CDR3 was defined according to IMGT convention as the region running from the second conserved V-encoded cysteine to the conserved J-encoded phenylalanine. In an earlier analysis of 500 to 650 of the donors, sequences lacking an unambiguous match to a single V gene segment were excluded. In an earlier analysis of 587 of the donors, V segments were called functional above 56.7% productive rearrangements and were called segregating when the between-donor standard deviation exceeded 5%. A statistical classification framework was built for diagnosing cytomegalovirus status from the catalog of TCR beta chain sequences. In a later analysis, TCR nucleotide sequences were compared against IMGT/GENE-DB human TR gene sequences so that V and J genes could be assigned. A later analysis assigned CDR3 sequences and most-parsimonious VDJ recombination scenarios with the TCRdist pipeline. In a later analysis, every TCR beta chain was defined by the combination of its CDR3 amino acid sequence and its V-gene family, and reads without a unique V-gene family were dropped. As a way to deal with suspected cross-contamination and a sequencing artifact, a later analysis dropped 450 to 600 nucleotide sequences that were highly shared and had low generation probability. For each public chain, a later analysis derived a clonal expansion index from normalized ranks of inferred template counts within each repertoire. In a later analysis, generation probabilities were computed with a VDJ recombination model fitted to out-of-frame rearrangements, and the resulting probabilities were checked against IGoR. In a later analysis, hypergeometric tests were used to score TCR-TCR, TCR-HLA and TCR-CMV co-occurrence, with a repertoire-size bias correction applied to TCR pairs. To estimate false discovery rates, a later analysis permuted the HLA or CMV assignments 20 times. In a later analysis, co-occurring TCRs were grouped using DBSCAN, and TCRdist sequence similarity was added for clustering within HLA-allele-positive subsets. Repertoires with fewer than 30,000 or more than 120,000 public chains were left out of co-occurrence clustering, as were about 5 repertoires with anomalous nucleotide sharing. TCRdb's version of the immuneACCESS table is confined to in-frame rearrangements and falls short of the full clone set. An unresolved V gene accounts for under half of the shortfall where checked; the remainder is of unknown origin. Clonal size and the V and J genes are those of that table, whereas D and trimming came from the DNA. For this sample the table gives roughly 200,000 clones, of which over 80% were detected only once. The leading ten clones occupy about 1.2% of the sample.

The cohort consisted of 600 to 750 healthy bone marrow donors. At the time of sampling, every cohort member was nominally healthy, though immune exposures that went unrecorded were likely present. The donor was CMV seronegative and was included in the group of 352 seronegative cohort members. Each donor provided a peripheral blood sample, and peripheral blood mononuclear cells were used for TCR beta sequencing. The Qiagen DNeasy Blood Extraction Kit was used to extract genomic DNA from the blood cell samples. The CDR3, cysteine through phenylalanine, is 14 amino acids long. Of the read, only the CDR3 DNA is kept; its 42 bases are in frame from base 1. The trim is 1 base for V and 0 bases for J, with a gap of 5 bases between the germline ends. The germline V gene (reference sequence) specifies SGHNT as CDR1 and YYREEE as CDR2. Paper-wide results and their limitations: The sequencing pipeline was judged likely to have produced a cluster of highly shared sequence variants as a technical artifact. CMV serostatus was the only immune exposure information available for the cohort. A further reported finding was that TCR beta sequences accurately predicted the HLA-A and HLA-B alleles for most subjects in the first cohort. The classifier was reported to diagnose cytomegalovirus status with high specificity and sensitivity in both the original and validation cohorts. In a later analysis, the rate of TCR association differed among HLA loci, with DRB1 alleles having the most associated TCRs and HLA-C alleles having the fewest. When HLA alleles, especially DR and DQ, strongly co-occurred, attributing TCR associations to individual alleles was difficult. In an earlier analysis of 587 of the donors, most TCR beta V segments appeared in productive rearrangements about 87% or about 30% of the time, broadly matching IMGT annotations. A later analysis found that most CMV-associated TCR beta chains appeared HLA-restricted, with HLA associations seemingly driven largely by CMV exposure. Specific HLA alleles were associated with 15,000 to 20,000 TCR beta sequences at a false discovery rate of 0.05 in a later analysis. Several of the top co-occurrence clusters appeared to be linked to parvovirus B19, influenza, CMV and Epstein-Barr virus, according to a later analysis. An association between a missense DCLRE1C variant and V-gene and J-gene trimming of TCR beta chains was found in a later genetic analysis and replicated in an independent cohort. Presence/absence analyses assumed roughly uniform sequencing depth across donors, an assumption that may not hold. Because some donors lacked HLA typing at each locus, the association tests relied only on the typed subset. It was suggested by the authors that the approach could potentially be generalized to other disease states and immunological phenotypes. Compared with the roughly 720-donor mean, donors in an Asian-associated ancestry cluster had fewer N-insertions in productive TCRs, according to a later genetic analysis. Only TCR beta chains were sequenced in this cohort, and the absence of alpha or paired-chain data limited detectable features. The earlier analysis of a few hundred of the donors excluded roughly 17 rarely observed V segments, including chromosome 9 orphons, because counts were too low. In a later analysis, HLA-associated TCR beta chains showed more clonal expansion and lower generation probabilities than non-associated chains that were equally common. Some IMGT-functional V segments, including TRBV6-2 and TRBV6-3, could not be distinguished by the 87-base-pair reads and were therefore excluded. Correlated functional status among segregating V segments might be attributable to linkage disequilibrium, but an unknown experimental factor could not be ruled out. In the study, about 150 TCR beta chains were listed as associated with cytomegalovirus. Three of the identified cytomegalovirus-associated TCR beta chains were confirmed in vitro to be specific for cytomegalovirus antigens. Most TCR sequences were seen in very few donors, while some public TCRs were found in many individuals.

The TCR was taken from a man aged 30-40 years in good health and CMV-seronegative. The rearranged segments are TRBV5-4 and TRBJ1-5; too little of a D gene remains to name it. Material for sequencing was PBMCs. Here is the DNA: TGTGCCAGCAGCTTGTTTTATAGCAATCAGCCCCAGCATTTT. Protein translation: CASSLFYSNQPQHF.